This TCR beta chain was retrieved from a study of blood T cell repertoires in COVID-19. Sequenced by immunoSEQ multiplex PCR; TCRdb stores in-frame clones only, minus some. The sample contains some 140,000 clones, roughly 80% of which appear only once. The V end was cut by 4 bases, the J end by 4 bases, with 22 bases between. The CDR3 runs 17 residues. In germline, CDR1 is PRHDT, CDR2 FYEKMQ (reference sequence). Material: peripheral blood. The TCR was taken from a woman aged 55-70 years with acute or convalescent COVID-19. This sequence joins TRBV13 and TRBJ1-1; a possible D gene is TRBD1 (5 bases). CDR3 in DNA: TGTGCCAGCAGCTCACAACCGGGACTCCACTACCCCACTGAAGCTTTCTTT. Translated: CASSSQPGLHYPTEAFF. The full variable domain, rest sourced from reference TRBV13 and TRBJ1-1, is AAGVIQSPRHLIKEKRETATLKCYPIPRHDTVYWYQQGPGQDPQFLISFYEKMQSDKGSIPDRFSAQQFSDYHSELNMSSLELGDSALYFCASSSQPGLHYPTEAFFGQGTRLTVV.